One sample yielded the 14 T cell receptor beta chains listed below, sequenced in a study of shared clonotypes between healthy human individuals (dated by TCRdb to 2019 to 2021). Library method: the immunoSEQ multiplex PCR assay. TCRdb obtained this table from immuneACCESS and retained in-frame rearrangements with V and J assigned. These tables miss some clones; where compared with another copy, unresolved V genes account for less than half of the shortfall, and the remainder is unexplained. Counted in this sample were under 550,000 clones; less than 96% of them appeared once. The leading ten clones occupy less than 0.06% of the sample. The sample was naive CD4+ T cells sorted from blood. Per the publication, the cell subset or site label means: CD45RA+ positively selected. These receptor sequences come from a woman in her twenties or thirties in good health.

The chain recombines TRBV5-1 with TRBJ2-7, with 9 bases matching TRBD1. The CDR3 loop spans 12 amino acids. Germline values: CDR1 SGHRS, CDR2 YFSETQ. With V trimmed by 4 bases and J by 6 bases, 2 bases remained unmatched. The CDR3 region is CASSTDRGEQYF. DNA of the CDR3: TGCGCCAGCAGCACGGACAGGGGCGAGCAGTACTTC.

J is TRBJ2-6 and V is TRBV5-8; tentative D call: TRBD1 (5 bases). V gave up 2 bases and J gave up 2 bases, with 17 bases separating them. The CDR3 is 18 amino acids. Germline V gives CDR1 SGHTS, CDR2 YDEGEE. The CDR3 loop reads CASSFGAAKYAGANVLTF. CDR3 DNA: TGTGCCAGCAGCTTTGGGGCCGCGAAGTACGCTGGGGCCAACGTCCTGACTTTC. The full variable domain, its missing parts supplied by reference TRBV5-8 and TRBJ2-6, is EAGVTQSPTHLIKTRGQQATLRCSPISGHTSVYWYQQALGLGLQFLLWYDEGEERNRGNFPPRFSGRQFPNYSSELNVNALELEDSALYLCASSFGAAKYAGANVLTFGAGSRLTVL.

This chain uses TRBV7-9 with TRBJ2-1; no clear D. Trimming took 2 bases from V and 8 from J, leaving 7 bases between them. This CDR3 is 12 amino acids long. The germline CDR1 and CDR2 sequences are SEHNR and FQNEAQ (reference sequence). The DNA for the CDR3 is TGTGCCAGCAGCTTAAGACTTGATGAGCAGTTCTTC. As protein: CASSLRLDEQFF.

The V gene is TRBV6-5, the J gene TRBJ2-5, with 9 bases fitting TRBD1. CDR3 size: 16 residues. The V and J ends lost 2 bases and 0 bases, in that order; junction bases with no gene match: 4. CDR1 is MNHEY and CDR2 is SVGAGI in the germline V gene. The CDR3 is CASSYGQGTYQETQYF. CDR3 nucleotide sequence: TGTGCCAGCAGTTACGGACAGGGGACGTACCAAGAGACCCAGTACTTC.

This chain connects TRBV28 to TRBJ1-5; TRBD1 is a possible D gene (5 bases). The CDR3 has 15 residues. Germline V gene data show CDR1 as MDHEN and CDR2 as SYDVKM. Between the trimmed V and J ends, which lost 5 bases and 7 bases, there was a span of 18 bases. DNA of the CDR3: TGTGCCAGCAGTCCAGGGACCCCTTTGGGGCAGCCCCAGCATTTT. Residues: CASSPGTPLGQPQHF.

The genes are TRBV2 and TRBJ2-1; 10 positions agree with TRBD1. Germline CDR1 reads SNHLY; CDR2 reads FYNNEI. The CDR3 extends over 14 amino acids. With V trimmed by 4 bases and J by 3 bases, 0 bases remained unmatched. Here the CDR3 reads CASSGDRGYNEQFF. The CDR3 DNA follows: TGTGCCAGCAGTGGGGACAGGGGCTACAATGAGCAGTTCTTC.

This clone was picked up one time. The V call is TRBV12-1, the J call TRBJ2-2; the table calls TRBD2, which could not be checked here. TRBV12-1 is a pseudogene segment. The CDR3 has 18 amino acids. The CDR3 DNA reads TGTGCCAGCAGCTGCATGACTAGCGGGAGAGTGGGCACCGGGGAGCTGTTTTTT. Translation: CASSCMTSGRVGTGELFF.

V and J are TRBV6-8 and TRBJ2-5, with D perhaps assigned TRBD1 or TRBD2 (5 bases each). The CDR3 is 15 residues long. V was pared by 5 bases and J by 11 bases, with 24 bases between. The germline gives CDR1 MNHGY, CDR2 SAAAGT. The CDR3 DNA reads as TGTGCCAGCAGTAAATTCCAGCCTGTTAGAGGGGAGCAGTACTTC. Translated, it gives CASSKFQPVRGEQYF.

This clone came up once. CDR3 residues: CASMLGGTSYNEQFF. The CDR3 coding sequence is TGTGCCAGCATGTTAGGGGGCACCTCCTACAATGAGCAGTTCTTC. The genes are TRBV2 and TRBJ2-1, with 7 bases that match TRBD1. Germline CDR1 and CDR2: SNHLY and FYNNEI. V trimming: 7 bases; J trimming: 0 bases; junction bases outside the gene matches: 6. The CDR3 is 15 amino acids. Based on the CDR3 plus reference TRBV2 and TRBJ2-1, the full variable domain is EPEVTQTPSHQVTQMGQEVILRCVPISNHLYFYWYRQILGQKVEFLVSFYNNEISEKSEIFDDQFSVERPDGSNFTLKIRSTKLEDSAMYFCASMLGGTSYNEQFFGPGTRLTVL.

The gene calls are TRBV7-2 and TRBJ1-1; TRBD1 might be the D (5 bases). V lost 6 bases and J 11 bases, leaving 16 bases between the germline ends. Germline V gene lookup returns CDR1 SGHTA and CDR2 FQGNSA. The CDR3 loop spans 12 amino acids. CDR3 bases: TGTGCCAGCAGTCGTGGGCCCAGGGAGGCTTTCTTT. Protein sequence: CASSRGPREAFF.

The chain carries TRBV6-7 and TRBJ1-5, with 7 bases identical to TRBD1. TRBV6-7 is an ORF for which the function is uncertain. Trimming took 10 bases from V and 5 from J; bases not matched to a gene: 11. CDR3 length: 14 amino acids. This CDR3 reads CATTPRGSYQPQHF. The CDR3 DNA follows: TGTGCCACCACCCCCAGGGGGTCCTATCAGCCCCAGCATTTT.

The chain is built from TRBV4-1 and TRBJ2-2; 8 bases fit TRBD2. Germline lookup yields CDR1 MGHRA and CDR2 YSYEKL. This CDR3 contains 16 residues. The trim removed 4 bases at V and 5 bases at J, leaving 9 bases unmatched. The CDR3 sequence is CASSPRLALSTGELFF. The CDR3 region has the DNA TGCGCCAGCAGCCCTCGACTAGCGCTATCGACCGGGGAGCTGTTTTTT.

The genes are TRBV19 and TRBJ2-5; 9 bases align to TRBD1. V shed 4 bases, J shed 4 bases, and the junction held 7 bases outside the gene matches. The CDR3 has 15 amino acids. From germline, CDR1 is LNHDA and CDR2 SQIVND (reference sequence). For the CDR3, the DNA is TGTGCCAGTAGTAGGGGACAGGGTTCAGGAGAGACCCAGTACTTC. Its protein is CASSRGQGSGETQYF.

The rearrangement links TRBV2 to TRBJ2-2; D gene unclear. Per germline, CDR1 SNHLY and CDR2 FYNNEI. CDR3 length: 14 amino acids. Deletions cut 0 bases from V and 3 bases from J, with 5 bases between. Here the CDR3 reads CASSEAPDTGELFF. DNA of the CDR3: TGTGCCAGCAGTGAAGCTCCGGACACCGGGGAGCTGTTTTTT.